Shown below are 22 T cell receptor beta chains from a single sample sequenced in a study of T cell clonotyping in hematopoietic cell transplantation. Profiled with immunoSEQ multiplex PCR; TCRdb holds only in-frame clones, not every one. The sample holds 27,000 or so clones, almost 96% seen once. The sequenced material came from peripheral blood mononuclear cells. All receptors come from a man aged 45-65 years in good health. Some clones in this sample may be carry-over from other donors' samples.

Here the CDR3 reads CASSSDFGASDGYTF. In DNA, the CDR3 is TGTGCCAGCAGCTCCGACTTCGGGGCTTCGGATGGCTACACCTTC. The rearrangement joins TRBV7-9 to TRBJ1-2, with D tentatively TRBD1 (5 bases). This CDR3 has 15 residues. The V gene's germline CDR1 is SEHNR and CDR2 FQNEAQ (reference sequence). The germline V and J ends were trimmed by 4 bases and 6 bases, with 18 bases remaining between them.

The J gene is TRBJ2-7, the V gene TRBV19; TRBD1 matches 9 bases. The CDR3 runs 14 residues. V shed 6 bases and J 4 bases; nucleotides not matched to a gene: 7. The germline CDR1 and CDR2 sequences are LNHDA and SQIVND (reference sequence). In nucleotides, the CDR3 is TGTGCCAGTAGCGCCAACAGGGGGCATTACGAGCAGTACTTC. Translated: CASSANRGHYEQYF.

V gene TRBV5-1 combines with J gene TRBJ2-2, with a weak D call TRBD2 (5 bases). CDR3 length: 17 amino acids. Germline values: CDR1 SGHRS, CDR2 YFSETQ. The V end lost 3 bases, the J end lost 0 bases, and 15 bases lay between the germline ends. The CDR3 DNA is TGCGCCAGCAGCTCGATTGCGGGTACCACGAACACCGGGGAGCTGTTTTTT. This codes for CASSSIAGTTNTGELFF.

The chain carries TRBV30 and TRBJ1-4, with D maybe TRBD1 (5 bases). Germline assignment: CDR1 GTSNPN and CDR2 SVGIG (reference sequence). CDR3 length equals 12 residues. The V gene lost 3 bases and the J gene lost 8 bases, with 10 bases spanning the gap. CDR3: CAWSQGQEKLFF. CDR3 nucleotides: TGTGCCTGGAGCCAGGGCCAGGAAAAACTGTTTTTT.

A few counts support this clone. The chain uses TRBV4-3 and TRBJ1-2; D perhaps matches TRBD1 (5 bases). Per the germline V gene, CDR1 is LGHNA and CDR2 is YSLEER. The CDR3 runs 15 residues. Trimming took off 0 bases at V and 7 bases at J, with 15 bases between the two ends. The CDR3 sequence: CASSQDLGRESGYTF. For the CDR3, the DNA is TGCGCCAGCAGCCAAGATCTTGGCAGGGAGAGTGGCTACACCTTC.

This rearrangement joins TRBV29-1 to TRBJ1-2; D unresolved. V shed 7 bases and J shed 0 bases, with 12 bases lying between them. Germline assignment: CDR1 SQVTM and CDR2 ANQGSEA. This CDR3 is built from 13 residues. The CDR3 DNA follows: TGCAGCGCCACGTGGGGATCTAACTATGGCTACACCTTC. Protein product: CSATWGSNYGYTF.

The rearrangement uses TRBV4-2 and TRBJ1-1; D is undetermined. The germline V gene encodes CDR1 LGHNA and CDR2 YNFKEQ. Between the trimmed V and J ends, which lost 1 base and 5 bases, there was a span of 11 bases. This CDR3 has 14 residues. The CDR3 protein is CASSQVTVETEAFF. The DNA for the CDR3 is TGTGCCAGCAGCCAAGTTACAGTCGAAACTGAAGCTTTCTTT.

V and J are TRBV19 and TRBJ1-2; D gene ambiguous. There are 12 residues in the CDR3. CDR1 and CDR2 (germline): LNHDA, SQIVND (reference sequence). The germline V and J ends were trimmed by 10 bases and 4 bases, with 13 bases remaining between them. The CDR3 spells CATREGGYGYTF. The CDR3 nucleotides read TGTGCCACCAGAGAGGGCGGCTATGGCTACACCTTC.

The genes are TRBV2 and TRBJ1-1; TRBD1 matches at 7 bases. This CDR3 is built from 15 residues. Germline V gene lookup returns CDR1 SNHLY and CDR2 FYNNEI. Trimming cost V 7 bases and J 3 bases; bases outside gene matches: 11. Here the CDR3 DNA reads TGTGCCAGCATCAGGGGGGGGAATGGGGACACTGAAGCTTTCTTT. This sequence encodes CASIRGGNGDTEAFF.

The CDR3 loop reads CASSPDSPQETQYF. The CDR3 bases are TGTGCCAGCAGCCCGGACAGTCCCCAAGAGACCCAGTACTTC. The chain has TRBV11-2 and TRBJ2-5; D is perhaps TRBD1 (6 bases). V lost 5 bases and J lost 1, with 11 bases in between. Germline loops: CDR1 SGHAT, CDR2 FQNNGV. The CDR3 has 14 amino acids.

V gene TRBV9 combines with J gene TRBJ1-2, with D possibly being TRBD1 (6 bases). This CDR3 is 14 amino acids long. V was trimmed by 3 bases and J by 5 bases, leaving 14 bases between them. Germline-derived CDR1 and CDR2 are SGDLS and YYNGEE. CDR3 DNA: TGTGCCAGCAGCGGCACCCGGGGGCGGTATGGCTACACCTTC. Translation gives CASSGTRGRYGYTF.

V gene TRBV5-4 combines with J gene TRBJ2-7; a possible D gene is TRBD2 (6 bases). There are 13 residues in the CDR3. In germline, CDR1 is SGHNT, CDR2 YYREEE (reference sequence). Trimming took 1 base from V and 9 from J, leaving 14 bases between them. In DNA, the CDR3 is TGTGCCAGCAGCTTGCTTACGGTGGAGGGGCAGTACTTC. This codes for CASSLLTVEGQYF.

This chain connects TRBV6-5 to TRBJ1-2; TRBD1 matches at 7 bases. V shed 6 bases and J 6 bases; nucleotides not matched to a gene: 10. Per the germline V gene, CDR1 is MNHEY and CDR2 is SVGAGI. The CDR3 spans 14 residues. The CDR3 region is CASSSGTVSNGYTF. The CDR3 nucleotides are TGTGCCAGCAGCTCCGGGACAGTGAGTAATGGCTACACCTTC.

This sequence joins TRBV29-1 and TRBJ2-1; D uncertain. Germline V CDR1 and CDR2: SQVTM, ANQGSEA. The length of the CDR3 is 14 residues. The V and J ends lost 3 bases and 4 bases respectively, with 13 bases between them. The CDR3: CSVDTYAVYNEQFF. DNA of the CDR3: TGCAGCGTTGACACTTACGCGGTGTACAATGAGCAGTTCTTC.

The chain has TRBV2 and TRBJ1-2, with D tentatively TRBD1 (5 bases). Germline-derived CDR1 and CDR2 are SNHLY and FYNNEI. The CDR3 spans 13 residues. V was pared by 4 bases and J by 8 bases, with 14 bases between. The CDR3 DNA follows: TGTGCCAGCAGTGGGGGCAGGGAAGTAGGCTACACCTTC. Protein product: CASSGGREVGYTF.

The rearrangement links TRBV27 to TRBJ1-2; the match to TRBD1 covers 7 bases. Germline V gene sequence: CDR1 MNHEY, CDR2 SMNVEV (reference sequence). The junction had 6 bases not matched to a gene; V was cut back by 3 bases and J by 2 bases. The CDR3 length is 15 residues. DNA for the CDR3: TGTGCCAGCAGTTTGTACAGGGGAACGAACTATGGCTACACCTTC. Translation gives CASSLYRGTNYGYTF.

CDR3 coding DNA: TGTGCCAGTAGTATAGCACCCATACAGGGTTATAGCAATCAGCCCCAGCATTTT. It encodes CASSIAPIQGYSNQPQHF. The chain recombines TRBV19 with TRBJ1-5, with a possible D match to TRBD1 (6 bases). Trimming took 1 base from V and 0 from J, leaving 16 bases between them. This CDR3 comprises 18 residues. Germline values: CDR1 LNHDA, CDR2 SQIVND (reference sequence). The entire variable domain, with the rest obtained from reference TRBV19 and TRBJ1-5, is as follows: DGGITQSPKYLFRKEGQNVTLSCEQNLNHDAMYWYRQDPGQGLRLIYYSQIVNDFQKGDIAEGYSVSREKKESFPLTVTSAQKNPTAFYLCASSIAPIQGYSNQPQHFGDGTRLSIL.

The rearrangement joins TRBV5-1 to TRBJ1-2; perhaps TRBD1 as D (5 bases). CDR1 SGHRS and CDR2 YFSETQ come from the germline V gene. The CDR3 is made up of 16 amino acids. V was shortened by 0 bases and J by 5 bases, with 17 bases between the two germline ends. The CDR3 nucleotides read TGCGCCAGCAGCTTGGGCGCCGGCGGGGGAGGGTATGGCTACACCTTC. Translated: CASSLGAGGGGYGYTF.

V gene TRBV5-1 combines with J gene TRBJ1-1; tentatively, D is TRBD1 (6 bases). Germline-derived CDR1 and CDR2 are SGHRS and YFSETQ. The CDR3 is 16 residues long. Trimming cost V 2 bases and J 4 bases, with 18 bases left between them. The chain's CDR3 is CASSLRTAGGGTEAFF. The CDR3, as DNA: TGCGCCAGCAGCTTACGGACAGCCGGGGGTGGCACTGAAGCTTTCTTT.

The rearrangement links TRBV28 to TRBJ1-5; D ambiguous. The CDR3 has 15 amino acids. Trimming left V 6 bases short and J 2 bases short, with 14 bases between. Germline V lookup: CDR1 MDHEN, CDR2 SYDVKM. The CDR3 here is CASRSDIAGNQPQHF. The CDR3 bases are TGTGCCAGCAGGTCAGACATTGCGGGCAATCAGCCCCAGCATTTT.

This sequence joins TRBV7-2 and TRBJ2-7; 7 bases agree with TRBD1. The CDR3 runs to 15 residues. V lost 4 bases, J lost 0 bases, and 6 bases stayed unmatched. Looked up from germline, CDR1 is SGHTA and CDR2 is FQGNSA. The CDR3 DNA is TGTGCCAGCAGCTCCCCCGGGACAGTCTCCTACGAGCAGTACTTC. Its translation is CASSSPGTVSYEQYF.

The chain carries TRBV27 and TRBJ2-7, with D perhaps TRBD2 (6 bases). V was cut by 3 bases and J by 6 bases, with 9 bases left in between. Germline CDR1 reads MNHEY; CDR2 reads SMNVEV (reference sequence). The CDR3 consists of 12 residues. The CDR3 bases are TGTGCCAGCAGTTTGACCGGGGGCGAGCAGTACTTC. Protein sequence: CASSLTGGEQYF.